In its sample, the clone carrying this TCR beta chain was seen many times. Its antigen is unknown. The read stops 3 residues short of the end of the CDR3; the missing end is completed from the germline J gene. Sequenced by immunoSEQ multiplex PCR; TCRdb stores in-frame clones only, minus some. This sample includes tens of thousands of clones with no singletons; its ten biggest clones take up about 10%. The data derive from a study of T cell clonality in common variable immunodeficiency. Study-wide findings and caveats: Shared TCRbeta clones were fewer between CVID subjects than controls.

In germline, CDR1 is SGHDT, CDR2 YYEEEE. This CDR3 spans 13 amino acids. The TCR comes from a person between 18 and 70 years old in good health. This chain connects TRBV5-6 to TRBJ1-1, with unresolved D. Sequencing was performed on peripheral blood mononuclear cells. CDR3 DNA, as far as it was read: TGTGCCAGCAGCCGGACTCCTATACTTACA. This encodes CASSRTPILT. The entire CDR3 protein is CASSRTPILTAFF.